This record looks at one T cell receptor (beta chain) sequence and its context. Its target is unknown. CDR3 length equals 14 residues. Germline values: CDR1 PRHDT, CDR2 FYEKMQ (reference sequence). Germline trimming cut 0 bases from V and 3 bases from J; bases unmatched to any gene: 1. Stated treatment: roughly 18 received Ad26.COV2.S at low or high dose, single or two shots; 5 received placebo; per-sample allocation not given. Following the first vaccine or placebo injection, samples were taken on day 63. Method: immunoSEQ multiplex PCR; TCRdb's copy keeps in-frame clones and lacks some. The table has roughly 380,000 clones, around 87% seen once. This sample stems from a study of Ad26.COV2.S vaccination and SARS-CoV-2 variants. About the research overall: Doses of Ad26.COV2.S were injected into muscle once or twice, 56 days apart. Study results and limitations: An underestimation of total T cell responses may have resulted from the TCR breadth and depth analyses.

Sequenced here: peripheral blood, sampled in a trial of Ad26.COV2.S vaccine versus placebo. The source is a person between 18 and 59 years old who received the Ad26.COV2.S COVID-19 vaccine or a placebo. The rearrangement links TRBV13 to TRBJ2-7; 8 bases line up with TRBD1. The CDR3 here is CASSLGTGVYEQYF. In DNA, the CDR3 is TGTGCCAGCAGCTTAGGGACAGGGGTCTACGAGCAGTACTTC. Based on the CDR3 plus reference TRBV13 and TRBJ2-7, the full variable domain is AAGVIQSPRHLIKEKRETATLKCYPIPRHDTVYWYQQGPGQDPQFLISFYEKMQSDKGSIPDRFSAQQFSDYHSELNMSSLELGDSALYFCASSLGTGVYEQYFGPGTRLTVT.